This record looks at one TCR beta chain sequence and its context. The antigen is undetermined. This sample is drawn from a study of cytomegalovirus exposure and HLA in healthy donors. TCRdb's table, derived via immunoSEQ multiplex PCR, lists solely in-frame clones and lacks some. The sample carries about 120,000 clones, roughly 89% recorded once. This CDR3 contains 16 residues. In germline, CDR1 is LNHNV, CDR2 YYDKDF (reference sequence). V dropped 1 base and J dropped 5; count of bases not matched to a gene: 4. Study conclusions and caveats: The listing of 150 to 200 TCR beta chains classed them as cytomegalovirus-associated. It was confirmed in vitro that a few of the CMV-associated chains were specific for CMV antigens.

The donors were members of the validation cohort comprising approximately 110 subjects, separate from the approximately 630-subject first cohort. V usage is TRBV15 and J usage is TRBJ2-2; TRBD1 aligns across 10 bases. The receptor's source is a woman between 18 and 30 years old in good health and CMV-seronegative. Sequencing used PBMCs. CDR3 loop: CATSRGGQGFTGELFF. DNA of the CDR3: TGTGCCACCAGCAGAGGGGGACAGGGGTTTACCGGGGAGCTGTTTTTT.